One T cell receptor (beta chain) is described in this entry. Its antigen remains unidentified. The repertoire came from unfractionated whole blood and reflected all unsorted peripheral T cells. This sample stems from a study of HIV-infected patients and healthy controls. Whole-study findings and limits: HIV-infected repertoires had significantly higher mean Gini indices than controls, possibly reflecting oligoclonality.

The V end lost 6 bases, the J end lost 4 bases, and 14 bases lay between the germline ends. The CDR3 is made up of 14 amino acids. cDNA was made from 400 to 500 ng RNA using alpha and beta constant primers. Separate chain-specific third strand synthesis with multiplexing indices produced the alpha and beta libraries. TCRdb reprocessed the 5' RACE reads with MiXCR, giving one entry per CDR3 protein. This table has around 18,000 distinct CDR3 sequences, roughly 9.1% appearing once. Sequences were obtained from blood. The rearrangement joins TRBV12-3 or TRBV12-4 to TRBJ2-3; a possible D gene is TRBD2 (7 bases). The receptor comes from an adult in good health. CDR3 residues: CASSLGGAADTQYF. In DNA, the CDR3 is TGTGCCAGCAGCCTTGGGGGGGCGGCAGATACGCAGTATTTT.